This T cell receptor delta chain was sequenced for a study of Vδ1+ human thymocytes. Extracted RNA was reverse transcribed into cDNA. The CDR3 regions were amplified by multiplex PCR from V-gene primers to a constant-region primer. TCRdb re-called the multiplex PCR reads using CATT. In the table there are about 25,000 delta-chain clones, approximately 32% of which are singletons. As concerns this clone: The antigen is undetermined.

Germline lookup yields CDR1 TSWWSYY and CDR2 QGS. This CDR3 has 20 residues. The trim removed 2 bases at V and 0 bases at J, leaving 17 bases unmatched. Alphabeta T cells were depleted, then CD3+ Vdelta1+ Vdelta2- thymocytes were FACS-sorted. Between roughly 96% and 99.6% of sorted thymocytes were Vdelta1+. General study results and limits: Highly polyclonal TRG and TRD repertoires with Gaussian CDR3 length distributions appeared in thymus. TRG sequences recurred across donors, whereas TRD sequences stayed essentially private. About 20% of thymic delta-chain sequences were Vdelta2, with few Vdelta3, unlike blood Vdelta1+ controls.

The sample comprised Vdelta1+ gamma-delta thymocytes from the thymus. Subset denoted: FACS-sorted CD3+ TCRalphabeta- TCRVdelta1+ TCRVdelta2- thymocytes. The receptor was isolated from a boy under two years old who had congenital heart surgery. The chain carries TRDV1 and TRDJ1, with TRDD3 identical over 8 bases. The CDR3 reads CALGEFRGLLGVKYTDKLIF. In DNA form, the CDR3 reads TGTGCTCTTGGGGAATTCAGGGGATTACTGGGGGTCAAGTACACCGATAAACTCATCTTT.